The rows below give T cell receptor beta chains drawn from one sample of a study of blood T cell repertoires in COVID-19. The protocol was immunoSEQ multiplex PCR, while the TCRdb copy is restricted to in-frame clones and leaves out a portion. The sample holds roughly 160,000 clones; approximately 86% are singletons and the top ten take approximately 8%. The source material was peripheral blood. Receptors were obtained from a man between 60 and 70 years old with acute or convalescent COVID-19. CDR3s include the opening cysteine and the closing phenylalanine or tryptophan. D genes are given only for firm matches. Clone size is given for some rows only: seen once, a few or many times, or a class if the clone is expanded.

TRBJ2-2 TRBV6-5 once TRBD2 TGTGCCAGCAGTTACTCCGGGGAGGGATTCACCGGGGAGCTGTTTTTT CASSYSGEGFTGELFF
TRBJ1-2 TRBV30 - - TGTGCCTGGAGTCCCGACAGGATCTACTATGGCTACACCTTC CAWSPDRIYYGYTF
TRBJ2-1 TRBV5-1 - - TGCGCCAGCAGCTTGGCTTCGCGGGATCGGGAGCAGTTCTTC CASSLASRDREQFF
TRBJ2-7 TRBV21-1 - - TGTGCCAGCAGCAAAGAGGAGGGAAGGAAGGAATACGAGCAGTACTTC CASSKEEGRKEYEQYF
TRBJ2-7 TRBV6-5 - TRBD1 TGTGCCAGCAGTTCTTACAGGGGCGCATACGAGCAGTACTTC CASSSYRGAYEQYF
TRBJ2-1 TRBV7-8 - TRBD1 TGTGCCAGCAGCTTAACAGGACAGGGGTACAATGAGCAGTTCTTC CASSLTGQGYNEQFF
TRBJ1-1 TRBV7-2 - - TGTGCCAGCAGCTTTCCCGGGGGGACTGAAGCTTTCTTT CASSFPGGTEAFF
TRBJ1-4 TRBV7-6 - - TGTGCCAGCAGCCCCGGGATTTTTGCAACTAATGAAAAACTGTTTTTT CASSPGIFATNEKLFF
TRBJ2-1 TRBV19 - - TGTGCCAGTAGTAATGTGGTTCTAGCGTTTTACAATGAGCAGTTCTTC CASSNVVLAFYNEQFF
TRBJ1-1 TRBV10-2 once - TGCGCCAGCAGTGAGAGTGGCAGGAACACTGAAGCTTTCTTT CASSESGRNTEAFF
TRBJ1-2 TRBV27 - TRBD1 TGTGCCAGCAGCCCCCAGGGGGAAGAGAGCTACACCTTC CASSPQGEESYTF
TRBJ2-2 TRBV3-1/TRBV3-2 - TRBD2 TGTGCCAGCAGTCTAGCGGGAGAGTGGACCGGGGAGCTGTTTTTT CASSLAGEWTGELFF
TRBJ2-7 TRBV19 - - TGTGCCAGTAGTGCCGGACTTCTGGGGAATCCCTACGAGCAGTACTTC CASSAGLLGNPYEQYF
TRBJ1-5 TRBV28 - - TGTGCCACCATTTGGGCTACGGGACAGCCCCAGCATTTT CATIWATGQPQHF
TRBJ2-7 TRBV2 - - TGTGCCAGCAGTGACGGTACCTACGAGCAGTACTTC CASSDGTYEQYF
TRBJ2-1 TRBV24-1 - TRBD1 TGTGCCACCAGTGATCCCCGGACAGGGGGAAATGAGCAGTTCTTC CATSDPRTGGNEQFF
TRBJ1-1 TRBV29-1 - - TGCAGCGTTTTTGGTGGGGGGTACACTGAAGCTTTCTTT CSVFGGGYTEAFF
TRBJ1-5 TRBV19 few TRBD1 TGTGCCAGTAGTACCCTCGACAGGGCTATCGATAGCAATCAGCCCCAGCATTTT CASSTLDRAIDSNQPQHF
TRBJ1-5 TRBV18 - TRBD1 TGTGCCAGCTCACTAACTCCGGGACAGGGGGCGCGGGGCAATCAGCCCCAGCATTTT CASSLTPGQGARGNQPQHF
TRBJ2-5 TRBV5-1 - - TGCGCCAGCAGTTTCTGGGGCCAGAAGAACAGGGAGCAAGAGACCCAGTACTTC CASSFWGQKNREQETQYF
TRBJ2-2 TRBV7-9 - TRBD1 TGTGCCAGCAGCTTAGAGACAGGGGGCATCGGGGAGCTGTTTTTT CASSLETGGIGELFF
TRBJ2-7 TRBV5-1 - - TGCGCCAGCAGCCCCCTTCCGGCAGGGCATATCCTACGAGGGCAGTACTTC CASSPLPAGHILRGQYF
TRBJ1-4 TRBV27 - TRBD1 TGTGCCAGTGCCAACCAGGGGGTCTGGGGTATCGAAAAACTGTTTTTT CASANQGVWGIEKLFF
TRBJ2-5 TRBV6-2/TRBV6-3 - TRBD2 TGTGCCAGCAGTCCACTAGCGAGACAAGAGACCCAGTACTTC CASSPLARQETQYF
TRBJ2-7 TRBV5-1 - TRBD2 TGCGCCAGCAGCTTGTCACTAGCGGACCACCCCTACGAGCAGTACTTC CASSLSLADHPYEQYF
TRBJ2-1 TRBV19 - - TGTGCCAGTAGTCCCGAGACCTCCGGGGATGAGCAGTTCTTC CASSPETSGDEQFF
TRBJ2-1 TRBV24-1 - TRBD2 TGTGCCACCAGTGATTCGTCCCTAGCGGGGATTTACAATGAGCAGTTCTTC CATSDSSLAGIYNEQFF
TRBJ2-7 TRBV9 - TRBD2 TGTGCCAGCAGCGCCGCTAGCGGAGGTTCCTACGAGCAGTACTTC CASSAASGGSYEQYF
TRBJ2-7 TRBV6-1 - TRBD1 TGTGCCAGCAGTGAGGGACAGGGGGCGCGCGAGCAGTACTTC CASSEGQGAREQYF